This is a list of T cell receptor beta chains from one sample in a study of T cell repertoires in cytomegalovirus infection. Via MiXCR, TCRdb re-called the reads, giving one row per CDR3 protein. Here the sample spans about a million distinct CDR3 sequences, around 32% being singletons. No cognate antigen is known for these TCRs. The sequenced sample was cultured CD8+ T cells from PBMCs, obtained from culture after CMV antigen stimulation. Source of these receptors: a human donor in good health (CMV status not recorded). Some clones in this sample may be carry-over from other donors' samples. CDR3s include the opening cysteine and the closing phenylalanine or tryptophan. D genes are given only for firm matches. A row's size may be missing; if present it is once, few, many or a size class.

TRBJ2-3,.,15,TRBV28,.,CASSFWTGGTDTQYF,TGTGCCAGCAGCTTTTGGACGGGCGGCACAGATACGCAGTATTTT
TRBJ1-2,.,17,TRBV19,.,CASSTLIRGAAGYGYTF,TGTGCCAGTAGTACGCTAATTCGGGGGGCAGCTGGCTATGGCTACACCTTC
TRBJ1-2,.,13,TRBV2,few,CASLGRPVYGYTF,TGTGCCTCCCTGGGACGTCCCGTCTATGGCTACACCTTC
TRBJ2-1,.,16,TRBV6-2/TRBV6-3,few,CASSYLLQGAGNEQFF,TGTGCCAGCAGTTACCTATTACAGGGAGCGGGCAATGAGCAGTTCTTC
TRBJ2-4,.,11,TRBV19,few,CASSIQGIQYF,TGTGCCAGTAGTATACAGGGTATTCAGTACTTC
TRBJ1-2,.,13,TRBV19,few,CASSPDNLDGYTF,TGTGCCAGTAGTCCCGACAACCTCGATGGCTACACCTTC
TRBJ2-3,.,18,TRBV10-3,.,CAIKARARADPPTDTQYF,TGTGCCATCAAGGCCAGGGCGCGCGCCGACCCTCCCACAGATACGCAGTATTTT
TRBJ1-1,.,15,TRBV4-1,.,CASSQKGGMNTEAFF,TGCGCCAGCAGCCAAAAAGGAGGCATGAACACTGAAGCTTTCTTT
TRBJ2-1,TRBD2,17,TRBV5-1,.,CASSMDGLAGADNEQLF,TGCGCCAGCAGCATGGATGGACTAGCGGGGGCTGACAATGAGCAGCTCTTC
TRBJ2-5,.,15,TRBV7-9,.,CASSWGGQNQETQYF,TGTGCCAGCAGCTGGGGGGGGCAGAACCAAGAGACCCAGTACTTC
TRBJ2-1,TRBD2,15,TRBV7-9,.,CASSPTSGHYNEQFF,TGTGCCAGCAGCCCGACTAGCGGACACTACAATGAGCAGTTCTTC
TRBJ1-5,.,17,TRBV4-1,once,CASSRGPSTLFNQPQHF,TGCGCCAGCAGCCGGGGGCCATCTACCTTATTTAATCAGCCCCAGCATTTT